This TCR beta chain came from a study of CD8 T cells in Susac syndrome. Study-wide findings and caveats: Clonal expansion involving Susac CD8+ cells peaked in TEMRA cells and active patients.

In blood CD8+ and CD4+ T cells, TCR beta underwent sequencing. Negative isolation was used for CD8+ and CD4+ T cells, and FACS enrichment was applied to TEMRA cells. V lost 3 bases, J lost 3 bases, and 3 bases stayed unmatched. The CDR3 has 14 residues. Looked up from germline, CDR1 is GTSNPN and CDR2 is SVGIG (reference sequence). In the case of this clonotype: Its specificity is not known.

Reverse transcription of about 0.45 to 1 ug RNA was carried out with random hexamers. Across 54 Vbeta and 13 Jbeta, TCR beta CDR3 was amplified with immunoSEQ multiplex PCR. TCRdb reprocessed the immunoSEQ multiplex PCR reads via MiXCR and lists one record per CDR3 protein. The data show tens of thousands of distinct CDR3 sequences, 85% to 95% seen once. This clonotype was sampled from a human donor with Susac syndrome. The gene calls are TRBV30 and TRBJ2-2, with 8 bases fitting TRBD1. The sample was CD8+ T cells from PBMCs. In DNA, the CDR3 is TGTGCCTGGAGAGGACAGGGTGACACCGGGGAGCTGTTTTTT. Its protein product is CAWRGQGDTGELFF.